The clone carrying this TCR beta chain has a handful of counts. With 7 bases removed from V and 7 bases from J, the gap between germline ends came to 17 bases. Germline V gene lookup returns CDR1 SNHLY and CDR2 FYNNEI. The CDR3 length is 15 residues. The data originate from a study of blood T cell repertoires in COVID-19. Study in general: Sites in the United States, Italy and Spain provided acute and convalescent COVID-19 samples.

This table comes from immunoSEQ multiplex PCR, and its TCRdb copy is limited to in-frame clones, with some not included. The table records roughly 200,000 clones, over 70% of them present only once. The sequenced sample was peripheral blood. The gene calls are TRBV2 and TRBJ1-6; tentative D call: TRBD1 (6 bases). The TCR comes from a woman older than 75 with acute or convalescent COVID-19. CDR3 sequence reads: CASTPVAGANSPLHF. CDR3 in DNA: TGTGCCAGCACCCCTGTGGCAGGGGCCAATTCACCCCTCCACTTT.